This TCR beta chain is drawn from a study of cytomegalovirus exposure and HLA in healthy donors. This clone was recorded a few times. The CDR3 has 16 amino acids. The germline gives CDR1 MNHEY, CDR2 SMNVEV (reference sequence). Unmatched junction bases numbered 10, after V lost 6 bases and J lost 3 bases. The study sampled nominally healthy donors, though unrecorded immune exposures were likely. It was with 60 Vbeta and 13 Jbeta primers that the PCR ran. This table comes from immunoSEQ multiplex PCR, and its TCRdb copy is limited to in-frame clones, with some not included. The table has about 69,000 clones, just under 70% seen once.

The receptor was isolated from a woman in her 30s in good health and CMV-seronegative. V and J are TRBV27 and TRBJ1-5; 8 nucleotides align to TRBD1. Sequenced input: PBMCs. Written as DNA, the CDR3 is TGTGCCAGCAGCCGAGGGACAGGCAAGGCCAATCAGCCCCAGCATTTT. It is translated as CASSRGTGKANQPQHF.